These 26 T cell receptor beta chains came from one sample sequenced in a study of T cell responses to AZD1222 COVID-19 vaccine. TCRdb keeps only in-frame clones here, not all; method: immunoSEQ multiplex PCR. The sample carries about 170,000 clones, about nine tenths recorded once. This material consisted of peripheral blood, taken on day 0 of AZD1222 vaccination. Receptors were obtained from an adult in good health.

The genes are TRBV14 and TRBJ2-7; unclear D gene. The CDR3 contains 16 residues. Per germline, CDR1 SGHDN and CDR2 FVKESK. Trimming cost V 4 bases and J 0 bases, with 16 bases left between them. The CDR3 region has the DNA TGTGCCAGCAGCCCTGGTGAACCCTGGCACTCCTACGAGCAGTACTTC. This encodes CASSPGEPWHSYEQYF.

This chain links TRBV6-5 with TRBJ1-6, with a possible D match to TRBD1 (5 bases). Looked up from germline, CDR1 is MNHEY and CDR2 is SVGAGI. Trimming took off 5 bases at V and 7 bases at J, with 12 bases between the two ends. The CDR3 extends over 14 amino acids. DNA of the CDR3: TGTGCCAGCAGTCAAAGACAGTTAAATTCACCCCTCCACTTT. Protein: CASSQRQLNSPLHF.

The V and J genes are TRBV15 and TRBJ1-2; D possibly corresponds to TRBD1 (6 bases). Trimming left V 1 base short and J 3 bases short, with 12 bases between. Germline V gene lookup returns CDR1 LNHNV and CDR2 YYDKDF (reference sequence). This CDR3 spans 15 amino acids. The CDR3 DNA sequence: TGTGCCACCAGCAGAGCTTGGACAGCGGACTATGGCTACACCTTC. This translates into CATSRAWTADYGYTF.

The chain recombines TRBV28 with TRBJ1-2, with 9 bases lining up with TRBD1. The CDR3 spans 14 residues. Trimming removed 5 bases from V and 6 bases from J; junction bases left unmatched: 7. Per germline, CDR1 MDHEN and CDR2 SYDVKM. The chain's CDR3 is CASSETGGYDGYTF. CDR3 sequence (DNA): TGTGCCAGCAGTGAAACAGGGGGCTACGATGGCTACACCTTC.

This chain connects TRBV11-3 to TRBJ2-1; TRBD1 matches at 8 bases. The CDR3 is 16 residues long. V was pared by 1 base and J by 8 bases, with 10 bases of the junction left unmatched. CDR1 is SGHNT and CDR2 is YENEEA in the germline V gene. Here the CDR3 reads CASSLGDRGVGDEQFF. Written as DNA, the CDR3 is TGTGCCAGCAGCTTAGGCGACAGGGGCGTGGGCGATGAGCAGTTCTTC.

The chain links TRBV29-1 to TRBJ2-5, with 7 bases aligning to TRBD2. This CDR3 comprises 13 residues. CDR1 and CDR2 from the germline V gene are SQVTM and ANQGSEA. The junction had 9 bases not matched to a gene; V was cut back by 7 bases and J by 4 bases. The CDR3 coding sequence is TGCAGCGCGGGACTACGAGGAGGAGAGACCCAGTACTTC. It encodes CSAGLRGGETQYF. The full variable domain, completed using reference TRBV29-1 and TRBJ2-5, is SAVISQKPSRDICQRGTSLTIQCQVDSQVTMMFWYRQQPGQSLTLIATANQGSEATYESGFVIDKFPISRPNLTFSTLTVSNMSPEDSSIYLCSAGLRGGETQYFGPGTRLLVL.

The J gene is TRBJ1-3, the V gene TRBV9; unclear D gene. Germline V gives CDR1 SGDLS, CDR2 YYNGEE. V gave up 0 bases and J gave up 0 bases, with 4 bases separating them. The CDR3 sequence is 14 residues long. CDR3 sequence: CASSVAGSGNTIYF. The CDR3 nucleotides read TGTGCCAGCAGCGTAGCAGGCTCTGGAAACACCATATATTTT.

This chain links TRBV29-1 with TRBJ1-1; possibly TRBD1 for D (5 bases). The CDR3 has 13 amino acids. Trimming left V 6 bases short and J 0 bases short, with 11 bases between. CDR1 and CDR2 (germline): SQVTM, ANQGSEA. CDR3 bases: TGCAGCGTAGCCGGGACGGTGAACACTGAAGCTTTCTTT. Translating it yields CSVAGTVNTEAFF.

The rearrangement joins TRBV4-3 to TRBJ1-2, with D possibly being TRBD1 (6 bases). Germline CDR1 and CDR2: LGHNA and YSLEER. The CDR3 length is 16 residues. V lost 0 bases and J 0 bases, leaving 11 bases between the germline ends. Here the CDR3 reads CASSQEVTGANYGYTF. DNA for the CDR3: TGCGCCAGCAGCCAAGAAGTGACAGGAGCTAACTATGGCTACACCTTC.

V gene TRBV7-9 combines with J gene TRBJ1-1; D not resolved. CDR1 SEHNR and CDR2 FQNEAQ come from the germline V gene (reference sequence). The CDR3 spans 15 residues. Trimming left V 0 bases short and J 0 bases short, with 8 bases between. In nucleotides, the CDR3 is TGTGCCAGCAGCTTAGCCAGTCCTATGAACACTGAAGCTTTCTTT. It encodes CASSLASPMNTEAFF.

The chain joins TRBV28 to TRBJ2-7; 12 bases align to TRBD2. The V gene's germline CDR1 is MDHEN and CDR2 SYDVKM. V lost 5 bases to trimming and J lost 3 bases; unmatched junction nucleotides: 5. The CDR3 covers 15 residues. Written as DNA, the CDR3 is TGTGCCAGCAGTCTGACTAGCGGGGGCTTCTACGAGCAGTACTTC. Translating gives CASSLTSGGFYEQYF. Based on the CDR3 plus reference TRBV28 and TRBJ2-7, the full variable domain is DVKVTQSSRYLVKRTGEKVFLECVQDMDHENMFWYRQDPGLGLRLIYFSYDVKMKEKGDIPEGYSVSREKKERFSLILESASTNQTSMYLCASSLTSGGFYEQYFGPGTRLTVT.

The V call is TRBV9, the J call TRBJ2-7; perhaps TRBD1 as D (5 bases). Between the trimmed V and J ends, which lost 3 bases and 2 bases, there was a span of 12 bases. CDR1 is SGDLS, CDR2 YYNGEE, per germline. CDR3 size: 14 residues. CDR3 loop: CASSAPGNTYEQYF. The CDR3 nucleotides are TGTGCCAGCAGCGCCCCAGGGAATACCTACGAGCAGTACTTC.

The CDR3 loop is CASSQDTGFYGYTF. The CDR3 DNA reads as TGTGCCAGCAGCCAAGATACGGGGTTCTATGGCTACACCTTC. The rearrangement joins TRBV3-1 (or the pseudogene TRBV3-2) to TRBJ1-2; D not resolved. This CDR3 is built from 14 residues. The germline V and J ends were trimmed by 0 bases and 4 bases, with 9 bases remaining between them. Looked up from germline, CDR1 is LGHDT and CDR2 is YNNKEL (reference sequence).

The CDR3 DNA follows: TGTGCCAGCACCGACAGGGGTACCGGTAACTATGGCTACACCTTC. Its translation is CASTDRGTGNYGYTF. The chain combines TRBV6-5 with TRBJ1-2; TRBD1 aligns across 8 bases. Germline assignment: CDR1 MNHEY and CDR2 SVGAGI. V gave up 7 bases and J gave up 1 base; unmatched junction bases: 8. There are 15 residues in the CDR3.

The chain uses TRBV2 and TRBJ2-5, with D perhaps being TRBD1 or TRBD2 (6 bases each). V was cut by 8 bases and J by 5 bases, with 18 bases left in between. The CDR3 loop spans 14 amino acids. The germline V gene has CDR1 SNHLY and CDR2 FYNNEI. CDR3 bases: TGTGCCAGCGGGGGTAGGGGGGTAGCGGAGACCCAGTACTTC. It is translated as CASGGRGVAETQYF.

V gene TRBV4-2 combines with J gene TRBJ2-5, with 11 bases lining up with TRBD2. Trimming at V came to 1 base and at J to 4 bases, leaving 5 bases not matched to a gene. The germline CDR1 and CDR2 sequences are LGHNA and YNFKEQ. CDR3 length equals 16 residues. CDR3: CASSQGGSGGGETQYF. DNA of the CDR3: TGTGCCAGCAGCCAAGGCGGTAGCGGGGGGGGAGAGACCCAGTACTTC.

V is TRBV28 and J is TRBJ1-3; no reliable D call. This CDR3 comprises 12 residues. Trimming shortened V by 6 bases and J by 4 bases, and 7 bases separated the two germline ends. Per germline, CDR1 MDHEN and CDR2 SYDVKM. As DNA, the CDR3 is TGTGCCAGCAGACTCAGGGGAAACACCATATATTTT. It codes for CASRLRGNTIYF.

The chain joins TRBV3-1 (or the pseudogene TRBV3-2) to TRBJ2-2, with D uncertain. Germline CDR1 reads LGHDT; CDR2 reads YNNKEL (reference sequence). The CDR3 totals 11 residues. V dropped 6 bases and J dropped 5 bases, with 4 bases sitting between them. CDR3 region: CASRQTGELFF. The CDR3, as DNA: TGTGCCAGCAGGCAGACCGGGGAGCTGTTTTTT.

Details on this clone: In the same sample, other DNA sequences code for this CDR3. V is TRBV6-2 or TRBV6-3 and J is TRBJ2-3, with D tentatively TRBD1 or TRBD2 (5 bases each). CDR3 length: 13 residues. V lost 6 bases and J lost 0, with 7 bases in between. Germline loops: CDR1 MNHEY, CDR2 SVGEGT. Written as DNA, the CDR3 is TGTGCCAGCAGCCGGGACAGCACAGATACGCAGTATTTT. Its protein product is CASSRDSTDTQYF.

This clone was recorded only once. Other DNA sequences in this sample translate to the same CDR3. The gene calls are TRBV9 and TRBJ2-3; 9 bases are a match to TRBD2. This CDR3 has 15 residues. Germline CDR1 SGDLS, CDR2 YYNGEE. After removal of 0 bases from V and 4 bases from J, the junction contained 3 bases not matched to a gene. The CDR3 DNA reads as TGTGCCAGCAGCGTAGGCGGGGGGGCCCCAGATACGCAGTATTTT. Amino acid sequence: CASSVGGGAPDTQYF.

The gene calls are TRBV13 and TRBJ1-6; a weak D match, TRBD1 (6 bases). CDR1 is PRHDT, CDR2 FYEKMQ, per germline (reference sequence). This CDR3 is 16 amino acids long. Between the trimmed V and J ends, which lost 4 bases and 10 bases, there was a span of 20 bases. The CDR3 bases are TGTGCCAGCAGCTCCCCCGGGACAAGGGGGGACTCACCCCTCCACTTT. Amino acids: CASSSPGTRGDSPLHF.

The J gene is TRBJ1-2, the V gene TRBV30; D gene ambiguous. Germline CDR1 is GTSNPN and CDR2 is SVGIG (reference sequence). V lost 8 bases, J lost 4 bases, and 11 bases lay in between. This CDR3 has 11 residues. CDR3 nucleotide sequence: TGTGCCCGAAACGGACCCTATGGCTACACCTTC. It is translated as CARNGPYGYTF.

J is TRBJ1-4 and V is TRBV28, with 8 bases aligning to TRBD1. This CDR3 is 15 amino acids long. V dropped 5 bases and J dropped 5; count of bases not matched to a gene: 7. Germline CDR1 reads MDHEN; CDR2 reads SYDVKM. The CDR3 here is CASSEGDRTNEKLFF. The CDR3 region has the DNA TGTGCCAGCAGTGAGGGGGACAGGACAAATGAAAAACTGTTTTTT.

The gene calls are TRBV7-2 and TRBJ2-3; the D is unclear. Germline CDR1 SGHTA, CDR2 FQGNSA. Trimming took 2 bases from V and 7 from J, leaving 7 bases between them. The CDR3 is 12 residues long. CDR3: CASSLSTYTQYF. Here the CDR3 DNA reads TGTGCCAGCAGCTTATCTACCTATACGCAGTATTTT.

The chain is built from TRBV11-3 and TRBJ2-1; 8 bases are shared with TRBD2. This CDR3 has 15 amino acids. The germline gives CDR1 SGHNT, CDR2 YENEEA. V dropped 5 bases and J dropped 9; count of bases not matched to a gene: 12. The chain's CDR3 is CASSNGGANDAEQFF. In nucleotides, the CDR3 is TGTGCCAGCAGCAACGGGGGGGCCAACGACGCTGAGCAGTTCTTC.

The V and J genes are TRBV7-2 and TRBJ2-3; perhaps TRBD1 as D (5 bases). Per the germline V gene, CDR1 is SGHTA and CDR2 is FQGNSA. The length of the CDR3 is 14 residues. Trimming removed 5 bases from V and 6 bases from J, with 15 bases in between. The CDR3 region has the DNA TGTGCCAGCAGCCCAGGGTCAAGAAAGGATACGCAGTATTTT. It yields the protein CASSPGSRKDTQYF.